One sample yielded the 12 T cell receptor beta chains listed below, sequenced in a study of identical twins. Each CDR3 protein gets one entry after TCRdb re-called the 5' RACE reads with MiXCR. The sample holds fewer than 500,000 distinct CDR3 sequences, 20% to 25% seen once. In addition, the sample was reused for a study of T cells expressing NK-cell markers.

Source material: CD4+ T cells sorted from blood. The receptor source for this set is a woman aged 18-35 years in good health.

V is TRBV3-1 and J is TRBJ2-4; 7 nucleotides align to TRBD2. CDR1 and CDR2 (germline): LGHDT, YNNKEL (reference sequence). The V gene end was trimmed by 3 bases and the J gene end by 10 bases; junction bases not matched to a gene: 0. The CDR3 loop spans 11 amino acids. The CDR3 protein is CASSQGLIQYF. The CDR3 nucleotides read TGTGCCAGCAGCCAGGGACTAATTCAGTACTTC.

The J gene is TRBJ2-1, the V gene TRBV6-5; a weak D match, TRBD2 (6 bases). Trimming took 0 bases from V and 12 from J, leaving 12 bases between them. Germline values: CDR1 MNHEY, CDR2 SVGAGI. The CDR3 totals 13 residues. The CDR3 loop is CASSYSMGGGQFF. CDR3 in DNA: TGTGCCAGCAGTTACTCGATGGGGGGTGGGCAGTTCTTC.

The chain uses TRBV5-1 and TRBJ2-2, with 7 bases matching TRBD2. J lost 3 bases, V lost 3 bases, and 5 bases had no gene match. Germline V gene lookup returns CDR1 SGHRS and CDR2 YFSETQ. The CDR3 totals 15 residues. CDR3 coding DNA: TGCGCCAGCAGCTATGTGGCGGGAGACACCGGGGAGCTGTTTTTT. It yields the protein CASSYVAGDTGELFF.

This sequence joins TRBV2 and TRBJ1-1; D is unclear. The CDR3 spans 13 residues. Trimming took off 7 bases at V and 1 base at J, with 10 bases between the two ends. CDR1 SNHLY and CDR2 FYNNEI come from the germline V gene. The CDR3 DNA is TGTGCCAGCAATTTGGCTGGGAACACTGAAGCTTTCTTT. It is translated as CASNLAGNTEAFF.

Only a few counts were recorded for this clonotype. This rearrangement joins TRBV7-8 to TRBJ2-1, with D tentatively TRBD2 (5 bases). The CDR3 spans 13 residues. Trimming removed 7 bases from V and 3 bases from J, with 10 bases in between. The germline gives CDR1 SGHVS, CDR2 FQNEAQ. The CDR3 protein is CASTQTNYNEQFF. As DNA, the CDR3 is TGTGCCAGCACGCAGACTAACTACAATGAGCAGTTCTTC.

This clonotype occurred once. The DNA for the CDR3 is TGTGCCAGCAGCCAAGAAGGGGGACCCAGGGAGCTGTTTTTT. Its protein is CASSQEGGPRELFF. This chain connects TRBV14 to TRBJ2-2, with D perhaps matching TRBD1 (6 bases). There are 14 residues in the CDR3. Trimming removed 0 bases from V and 9 bases from J, with 11 bases in between. Germline V CDR1 and CDR2: SGHDN, FVKESK.

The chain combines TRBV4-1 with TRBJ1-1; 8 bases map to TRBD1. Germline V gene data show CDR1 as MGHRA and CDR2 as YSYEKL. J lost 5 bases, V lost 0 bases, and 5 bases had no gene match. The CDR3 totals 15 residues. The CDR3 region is CASSQEDRGRTEAFF. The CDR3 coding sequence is TGCGCCAGCAGCCAAGAAGACAGGGGACGTACTGAAGCTTTCTTT.

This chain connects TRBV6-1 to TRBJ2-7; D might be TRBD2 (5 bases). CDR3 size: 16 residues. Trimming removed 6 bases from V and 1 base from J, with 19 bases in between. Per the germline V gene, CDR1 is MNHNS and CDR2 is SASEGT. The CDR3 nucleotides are TGTGCCAGCAGGGCCGCCCGCAGCGGACCTTCCTACGAGCAGTACTTC. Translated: CASRAARSGPSYEQYF.

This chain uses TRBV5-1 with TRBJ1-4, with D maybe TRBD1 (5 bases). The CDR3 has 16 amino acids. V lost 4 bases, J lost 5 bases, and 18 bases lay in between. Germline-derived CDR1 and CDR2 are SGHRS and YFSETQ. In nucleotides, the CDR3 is TGCGCCAGCAGCCCCGCCCGACAGTCGAGAAATGAAAAACTGTTTTTT. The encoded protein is CASSPARQSRNEKLFF.

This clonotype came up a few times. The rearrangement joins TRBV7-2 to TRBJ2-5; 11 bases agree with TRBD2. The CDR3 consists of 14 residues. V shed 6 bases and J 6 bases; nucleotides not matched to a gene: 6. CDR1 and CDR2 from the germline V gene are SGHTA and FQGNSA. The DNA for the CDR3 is TGTGCCAGCAGTACTAGCGGGAGAGATAAGACCCAGTACTTC. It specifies CASSTSGRDKTQYF.

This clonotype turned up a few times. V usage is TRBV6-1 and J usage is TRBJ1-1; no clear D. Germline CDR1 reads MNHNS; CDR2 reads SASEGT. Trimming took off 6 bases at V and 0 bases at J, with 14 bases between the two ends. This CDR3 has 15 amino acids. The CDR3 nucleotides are TGTGCCAGCAGACCGTTGGGGTTGGTGAACACTGAAGCTTTCTTT. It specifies CASRPLGLVNTEAFF.

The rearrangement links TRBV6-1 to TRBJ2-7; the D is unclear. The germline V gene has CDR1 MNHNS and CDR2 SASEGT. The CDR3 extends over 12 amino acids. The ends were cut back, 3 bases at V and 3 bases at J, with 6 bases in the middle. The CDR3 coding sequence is TGTGCCAGCAGTGATCACGTCTACGAGCAGTACTTC. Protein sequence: CASSDHVYEQYF.